These 27 T cell receptor beta chains share one sample of origin, sequenced in a study of PD-L1 blockade in urothelial cancer. Sequencing used immunoSEQ multiplex PCR; TCRdb keeps in-frame clones, though not all of them. The sample includes about 45,000 clones, approximately 89% seen only once; the top ten take 3.9%. Sample: PBMCs, taken around atezolizumab (anti-PD-L1) treatment. All receptors derive from a man at least 80 years old with urothelial cancer.

The chain carries TRBV7-9 and TRBJ2-7; 11 bases are shared with TRBD2. This CDR3 has 13 amino acids. Germline CDR1 and CDR2: SEHNR and FQNEAQ (reference sequence). J was trimmed by 3 bases and V by 5 bases; bases with no gene match: 0. The CDR3 loop is CASSTSGSYEQYF. The CDR3 DNA reads TGTGCCAGCAGCACTAGCGGGAGCTACGAGCAGTACTTC.

The chain joins TRBV30 to TRBJ1-4; 9 bases align to TRBD1. Germline assignment: CDR1 GTSNPN and CDR2 SVGIG (reference sequence). This CDR3 contains 14 residues. J was trimmed by 7 bases and V by 3 bases; bases with no gene match: 6. The CDR3 region is CAWRTGQGSEKLFF. As DNA, the CDR3 is TGTGCCTGGAGAACGGGACAGGGAAGTGAAAAACTGTTTTTT.

This clone has just one count. V usage is TRBV11-2 and J usage is TRBJ1-1, with 9 bases identical to TRBD1. CDR3 length: 18 residues. Germline V gene sequence: CDR1 SGHAT, CDR2 FQNNGV. V gave up 3 bases and J gave up 1 base; unmatched junction bases: 12. CDR3 sequence (DNA): TGTGCCAGCAGCTTGGACAGGGGAGTAGGGGAAGGGAACACTGAAGCTTTCTTT. Protein sequence: CASSLDRGVGEGNTEAFF.

The V and J genes are TRBV5-1 and TRBJ2-7; D may be TRBD2 (7 bases). This CDR3 is built from 13 residues. Germline V gene lookup returns CDR1 SGHRS and CDR2 YFSETQ. The ends were cut back, 4 bases at V and 4 bases at J, with 12 bases in the middle. CDR3 DNA sequence: TGCGCCAGCAGCAAAAGCGGGACATACGAGCAGTACTTC. It encodes CASSKSGTYEQYF. Full variable domain (rest looked up from reference TRBV5-1 and TRBJ2-7): KAGVTQTPRYLIKTRGQQVTLSCSPISGHRSVSWYQQTPGQGLQFLFEYFSETQRNKGNFPGRFSGRQFSNSRSEMNVSTLELGDSALYLCASSKSGTYEQYFGPGTRLTVT.

The chain links TRBV7-2 to TRBJ2-3; 8 bases are shared with TRBD2. CDR1 and CDR2 (germline): SGHTA, FQGNSA. The CDR3 extends over 16 amino acids. V trimming: 8 bases; J trimming: 1 base; junction bases outside the gene matches: 11. CDR3 residues: CASGPRLAGRTDTQYF. The DNA of the CDR3 is TGTGCCAGCGGTCCGAGGCTAGCGGGCCGCACAGATACGCAGTATTTT.

The genes are TRBV6-5 and TRBJ2-3, with TRBD2 as a possible D gene (5 bases). Germline values: CDR1 MNHEY, CDR2 SVGAGI. This CDR3 comprises 15 residues. Trimming cost V 7 bases and J 1 base, with 15 bases left between them. CDR3 nucleotides: TGTGCCAGCACCCTAACGCCAGCGGGCACAGATACGCAGTATTTT. Translated, it gives CASTLTPAGTDTQYF.

The rearrangement joins TRBV19 to TRBJ2-5; D perhaps matches TRBD1 (5 bases). In germline, CDR1 is LNHDA, CDR2 SQIVND (reference sequence). V was trimmed by 5 bases and J by 2 bases, leaving 12 bases between them. The CDR3 has 14 amino acids. The CDR3 spells CASSAGHPQETQYF. The CDR3 region has the DNA TGTGCCAGTAGTGCCGGACACCCTCAAGAGACCCAGTACTTC.

The chain joins TRBV11-2 to TRBJ2-7; D is unresolved. V lost 4 bases, J lost 1 base, and 8 bases lay in between. Germline V lookup: CDR1 SGHAT, CDR2 FQNNGV. The CDR3 loop spans 13 amino acids. For the CDR3, the DNA is TGTGCCAGCAGCTCCGGGTTTTCCTACGAGCAGTACTTC. Its translation is CASSSGFSYEQYF.

The chain uses TRBV2 and TRBJ2-7, with D hard to call. The germline V gene encodes CDR1 SNHLY and CDR2 FYNNEI. This CDR3 is built from 11 residues. Trimming took off 3 bases at V and 2 bases at J, with 2 bases between the two ends. Here the CDR3 DNA reads TGTGCCAGCAGTGACGCCTACGAGCAGTACTTC. Protein: CASSDAYEQYF.

This chain connects TRBV15 to TRBJ2-7; 9 bases fit TRBD1. Germline V gene data show CDR1 as LNHNV and CDR2 as YYDKDF (reference sequence). J gave up 7 bases and V 3 bases, and 7 bases lay outside the gene matches. The CDR3 contains 14 residues. DNA of the CDR3: TGTGCCACCAGCAGGGGACAGGGATCAGGTGAGCAGTACTTC. It encodes CATSRGQGSGEQYF.

This chain joins TRBV18 and TRBJ1-1; D is perhaps TRBD1 (5 bases). Germline-derived CDR1 and CDR2 are KGHSH and LQKENI. V was shortened by 1 base and J by 5 bases, with 8 bases between the two germline ends. This CDR3 comprises 13 residues. The CDR3 is CASSPRTTTEAFF. The CDR3 nucleotides read TGTGCCAGCTCACCACGGACAACAACTGAAGCTTTCTTT.

The chain uses TRBV7-6 and TRBJ2-3; D remains unclear. Between the trimmed V and J ends, which lost 2 bases and 3 bases, there was a span of 6 bases. The CDR3 totals 13 residues. Germline loops: CDR1 SGHVS, CDR2 FNYEAQ. The CDR3 reads CASSLPITDTQYF. As DNA, the CDR3 is TGTGCCAGCAGCTTACCTATAACAGATACGCAGTATTTT.

The V call is TRBV2, the J call TRBJ1-2; D gene unclear. The CDR3 spans 13 residues. The V gene's germline CDR1 is SNHLY and CDR2 FYNNEI. Deletions cut 7 bases from V and 6 bases from J, with 15 bases between. Written as DNA, the CDR3 is TGTGCCAGCAATACCCTTCCCGGAGATGGCTACACCTTC. This codes for CASNTLPGDGYTF.

This rearrangement joins TRBV9 to TRBJ2-7; D not resolved. This CDR3 has 15 amino acids. V lost 3 bases and J lost 3, with 16 bases in between. Germline lookup yields CDR1 SGDLS and CDR2 YYNGEE. CDR3 region: CASSARGSLFYEQYF. The CDR3, as DNA: TGTGCCAGCAGCGCGCGCGGATCCTTGTTCTACGAGCAGTACTTC.

This chain links TRBV2 with TRBJ2-6; TRBD1 matches 9 bases. Germline loops: CDR1 SNHLY, CDR2 FYNNEI. The V segment lost 6 bases and the J segment 0 bases; nucleotides outside the gene matches: 21. CDR3 length: 22 residues. CDR3 DNA sequence: TGTGCCAGCAGCCCGGGGACAGGGAATAGCCGGGGCTCCTTCTCTGGGGCCAACGTCCTGACTTTC. This sequence encodes CASSPGTGNSRGSFSGANVLTF. The complete variable domain, with remaining parts taken from reference TRBV2 and TRBJ2-6, reads EPEVTQTPSHQVTQMGQEVILRCVPISNHLYFYWYRQILGQKVEFLVSFYNNEISEKSEIFDDQFSVERPDGSNFTLKIRSTKLEDSAMYFCASSPGTGNSRGSFSGANVLTFGAGSRLTVL.

The chain couples TRBV19 to TRBJ1-5; D possibly corresponds to TRBD1 (5 bases). The CDR3 runs 16 residues. Trimming removed 3 bases at V and 2 bases at J, with 14 bases between. CDR1 LNHDA and CDR2 SQIVND come from the germline V gene (reference sequence). This CDR3 is CASSMGRMGGNQPQHF. CDR3 in DNA: TGTGCCAGTAGTATGGGGCGGATGGGTGGCAATCAGCCCCAGCATTTT.

This clone came up a few times. The chain recombines TRBV9 with TRBJ2-5; D unresolved. Germline values: CDR1 SGDLS, CDR2 YYNGEE. With 0 bases removed from V and 3 bases from J, the gap between germline ends came to 12 bases. This CDR3 region has 15 residues. The CDR3 spells CASSVGAALKETQYF. In DNA, the CDR3 is TGTGCCAGCAGCGTAGGGGCTGCACTGAAAGAGACCCAGTACTTC.

CDR3: CASSGRGQVYEQYF. For the CDR3, the DNA is TGTGCCAGTAGCGGACGGGGTCAGGTCTACGAGCAGTACTTC. The chain is built from TRBV19 and TRBJ2-7; a possible D gene is TRBD2 (5 bases). Deletions cut 6 bases from V and 3 bases from J, with 15 bases between. This CDR3 is 14 amino acids long. The V gene's germline CDR1 is LNHDA and CDR2 SQIVND (reference sequence).

The rearrangement links TRBV19 to TRBJ1-4; the match to TRBD1 covers 9 bases. The V gene end was trimmed by 5 bases and the J gene end by 8 bases; junction bases not matched to a gene: 9. CDR3 size: 15 residues. The V gene's germline CDR1 is LNHDA and CDR2 SQIVND (reference sequence). The CDR3 loop is CASSPRTGAEEKLFF. CDR3 DNA: TGTGCCAGTAGTCCACGGACAGGGGCGGAAGAAAAACTGTTTTTT.

This clone was observed once. J is TRBJ2-1 and V is TRBV20-1; D perhaps matches TRBD1 (5 bases). Germline V gene lookup returns CDR1 DFQATT and CDR2 SNEGSKA (reference sequence). Trimming removed 6 bases from V and 6 bases from J, with 9 bases in between. The CDR3 is made up of 11 amino acids. The CDR3 here is CSAKDINEQFF. CDR3 sequence (DNA): TGCAGTGCCAAGGACATCAATGAGCAGTTCTTC.

The V gene is TRBV27, the J gene TRBJ1-1; D unresolved. Germline CDR1 MNHEY, CDR2 SMNVEV (reference sequence). This CDR3 has 14 amino acids. The ends were cut back, 3 bases at V and 0 bases at J, with 8 bases in the middle. The CDR3 loop is CASSFVRMNTEAFF. CDR3 in DNA: TGTGCCAGCAGTTTCGTGAGGATGAACACTGAAGCTTTCTTT.

The V and J genes are TRBV18 and TRBJ1-5; the match to TRBD1 covers 10 bases. The germline V gene encodes CDR1 KGHSH and CDR2 LQKENI. The ends lost 3 bases at V and 4 bases at J; junction bases unmatched: 3. The CDR3 has 15 amino acids. The CDR3 protein is CASSPLGQGNQPQHF. Here the CDR3 DNA reads TGTGCCAGCTCACCCCTGGGACAGGGGAATCAGCCCCAGCATTTT. The full variable domain, with the rest looked up from reference TRBV18 and TRBJ1-5, is NAGVMQNPRHLVRRRGQEARLRCSPMKGHSHVYWYRQLPEEGLKFMVYLQKENIIDESGMPKERFSAEFPKEGPSILRIQQVVRGDSAAYFCASSPLGQGNQPQHFGDGTRLSIL.

The gene calls are TRBV18 and TRBJ1-3; D may be TRBD1 (6 bases). Deletions cut 6 bases from V and 0 bases from J, with 12 bases between. Germline V lookup: CDR1 KGHSH, CDR2 LQKENI. The CDR3 is 15 amino acids. In DNA, the CDR3 is TGTGCCAGCTCCCCCCAGGGGAGCTCTGGAAACACCATATATTTT. Its protein is CASSPQGSSGNTIYF.

CDR3 amino acids: CASSLGAGGYNEQFF. The CDR3 nucleotides read TGTGCCAGCAGCTTGGGAGCGGGAGGGTACAATGAGCAGTTCTTC. J is TRBJ2-1 and V is TRBV5-5, with 10 bases that match TRBD2. The V gene end was trimmed by 0 bases and the J gene end by 4 bases; junction bases not matched to a gene: 1. The germline gives CDR1 SGHKS, CDR2 YYEKEE (reference sequence). There are 15 residues in the CDR3.

The CDR3 bases are TGTGCCAGCAGCAACATAGACAGGGCTAAAGTAGACTACACCTTC. Its protein is CASSNIDRAKVDYTF. The chain has TRBV7-2 and TRBJ1-2, with 7 bases that match TRBD1. Germline trimming cut 5 bases from V and 10 bases from J; bases unmatched to any gene: 16. The CDR3 is 15 residues long. Germline values: CDR1 SGHTA, CDR2 FQGNSA.

The chain uses TRBV9 and TRBJ2-1, with 9 positions matching TRBD2. Germline V lookup: CDR1 SGDLS, CDR2 YYNGEE. After removal of 1 base from V and 8 bases from J, the junction contained 4 bases not matched to a gene. This CDR3 comprises 14 residues. CDR3 DNA: TGTGCCAGCAGCGTAAACAGCGGGGGGCATGAGCAGTTCTTC. Translated, it gives CASSVNSGGHEQFF. The entire variable domain, with the rest obtained from reference TRBV9 and TRBJ2-1, is as follows: DSGVTQTPKHLITATGQRVTLRCSPRSGDLSVYWYQQSLDQGLQFLIQYYNGEERAKGNILERFSAQQFPDLHSELNLSSLELGDSALYFCASSVNSGGHEQFFGPGTRLTVL.

The CDR3 reads CASSMDRAATEAFF. DNA for the CDR3: TGTGCCAGTAGTATGGACAGGGCGGCCACTGAAGCTTTCTTT. V is TRBV19 and J is TRBJ1-1; TRBD1 matches 8 bases. Trimming at V came to 3 bases and at J to 4 bases, leaving 4 bases not matched to a gene. CDR1 LNHDA and CDR2 SQIVND come from the germline V gene (reference sequence). The CDR3 is made up of 14 amino acids. Full variable domain (missing parts from reference TRBV19 and TRBJ1-1): DGGITQSPKYLFRKEGQNVTLSCEQNLNHDAMYWYRQDPGQGLRLIYYSQIVNDFQKGDIAEGYSVSREKKESFPLTVTSAQKNPTAFYLCASSMDRAATEAFFGQGTRLTVV.